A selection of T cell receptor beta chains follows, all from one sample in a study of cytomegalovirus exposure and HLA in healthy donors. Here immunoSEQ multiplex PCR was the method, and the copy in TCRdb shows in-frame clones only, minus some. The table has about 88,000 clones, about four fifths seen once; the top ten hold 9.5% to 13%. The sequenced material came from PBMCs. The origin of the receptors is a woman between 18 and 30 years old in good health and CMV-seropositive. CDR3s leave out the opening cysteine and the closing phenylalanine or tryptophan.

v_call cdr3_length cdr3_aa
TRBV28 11 ASSFVANTEAF
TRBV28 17 ASRPVAGTGGVSGSPLH
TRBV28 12 ASQIGGATDTQY
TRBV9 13 ASSVERGGYNEQF
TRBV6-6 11 ASILGVNTEAF
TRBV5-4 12 ASSLVGDQETQY
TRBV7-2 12 ASSLGVGSYEQY
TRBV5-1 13 ASRSVAGVTYEQY
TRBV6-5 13 ASTPTGGVGTEAF
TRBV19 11 ASRSTDQETQY
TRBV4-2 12 ASLRDRNTGELF
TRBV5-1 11 ASSSGQGNEQY
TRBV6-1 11 ASSEQGADTQY
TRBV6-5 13 ASSYRWGGSQPQH
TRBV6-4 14 ASSEEGGSFAGELF
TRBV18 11 ASSTRGDSPLH
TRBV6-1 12 ACKMDREGQPQH
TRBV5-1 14 ASSLDGRVMNTEAF
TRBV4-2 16 ASSQDTGDGSGANVLT
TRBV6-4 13 ASSVSGGTGGELF
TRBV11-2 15 ASSLVYAGALTGELF
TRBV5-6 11 ASSGGIWHEQF
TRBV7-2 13 ASSLGQGGSYEQY
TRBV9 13 ASSLAGTSPDTQY